Listed below are T cell receptor beta chains from one sample, sequenced in a study of blood T cell repertoires in COVID-19. Sequencing was performed with immunoSEQ multiplex PCR; in TCRdb, only in-frame clones are kept and a portion is missing. The table includes over 70,000 clones, 60% to 85% detected once. Material: peripheral blood. Receptors were obtained from a human donor in a cohort sampled during active COVID-19. CDR3s include the opening cysteine and the closing phenylalanine or tryptophan. Each record gives: D gene, clone size, J gene, V gene, CDR3 DNA, CDR3 protein. D genes are given only for firm matches. Not every row has a clone size; where given, it reads once, few, many or a size class.

D gene: NA; clone size: NA; J gene: TRBJ1-2; V gene: TRBV7-9; CDR3 DNA: TGTGCCAGCAGCCCTTCCACCTTC; CDR3 protein: CASSPSTF
D gene: TRBD2; clone size: NA; J gene: TRBJ2-7; V gene: TRBV27; CDR3 DNA: TGTGCCAGCAGTTTTTATCTGGGAGGGAAATACGAGCAGTACTTC; CDR3 protein: CASSFYLGGKYEQYF
D gene: TRBD2; clone size: NA; J gene: TRBJ2-2; V gene: TRBV9; CDR3 DNA: TGTGCCAGCAGCGTAGATTCGGGACTAGCGGGCGAGTACACCGGGGAGCTGTTTTTT; CDR3 protein: CASSVDSGLAGEYTGELFF
D gene: TRBD2; clone size: NA; J gene: TRBJ2-1; V gene: TRBV7-9; CDR3 DNA: TGTGCCAGCAGCATACAGGGACTAGCCTTTTTGGATGAGCAGTTCTTC; CDR3 protein: CASSIQGLAFLDEQFF
D gene: NA; clone size: NA; J gene: TRBJ1-1; V gene: TRBV16; CDR3 DNA: TGTGCCAGCAGCATGGGGACTTACGGGGGAGTGAACACTGAAGCTTTCTTT; CDR3 protein: CASSMGTYGGVNTEAFF
D gene: TRBD2; clone size: once; J gene: TRBJ2-1; V gene: TRBV11-2; CDR3 DNA: TGTGCCAGCAGCTTAAAGTTGGGGGGGGAATTCTTC; CDR3 protein: CASSLKLGGEFF
D gene: TRBD2; clone size: NA; J gene: TRBJ2-4; V gene: TRBV27; CDR3 DNA: TGTGCCAGCAGAGCGGGACCGCGAAACATTCAGTACTTC; CDR3 protein: CASRAGPRNIQYF
D gene: TRBD1; clone size: few; J gene: TRBJ2-7; V gene: TRBV28; CDR3 DNA: TGTGCCAGCAGTTTATCCGCCGCGACAGGGTTCGACTTC; CDR3 protein: CASSLSAATGFDF
D gene: NA; clone size: NA; J gene: TRBJ2-3; V gene: TRBV5-1; CDR3 DNA: TGCGCCAGCAGCTCATTAGCGTCCGGCACAGATACGCAGTATTTT; CDR3 protein: CASSSLASGTDTQYF
D gene: NA; clone size: few; J gene: TRBJ1-2; V gene: TRBV19; CDR3 DNA: TGTGCCAGTAGTTACCGGGGCTATGGCTACACCTTC; CDR3 protein: CASSYRGYGYTF
D gene: TRBD2; clone size: NA; J gene: TRBJ2-5; V gene: TRBV7-8; CDR3 DNA: TGTGCCAGCAGCCCGGGACTAACAGAGGTGGAGACCCAGTACTTC; CDR3 protein: CASSPGLTEVETQYF
D gene: NA; clone size: NA; J gene: TRBJ2-7; V gene: TRBV4-2; CDR3 DNA: TGTGCCAGCAGCCCAGGACTCGGGGAGCAGTACTTC; CDR3 protein: CASSPGLGEQYF
D gene: NA; clone size: NA; J gene: TRBJ2-1; V gene: TRBV29-1; CDR3 DNA: TGCAGCCTGGGCCGGGATCGTCGTTACAATGAGCAGTTCTTC; CDR3 protein: CSLGRDRRYNEQFF
D gene: NA; clone size: NA; J gene: TRBJ2-7; V gene: TRBV15; CDR3 DNA: TGTGCCACCAGCAGAGTGCCGGTAAGCTCCTACGAGCAGTACTTC; CDR3 protein: CATSRVPVSSYEQYF
D gene: TRBD2; clone size: once; J gene: TRBJ2-3; V gene: TRBV11-2; CDR3 DNA: TGTGCCAGCAGCCCCCGGAGCGGGAGAAGGTCAGATACGCAGTATTTT; CDR3 protein: CASSPRSGRRSDTQYF
D gene: NA; clone size: NA; J gene: TRBJ2-7; V gene: TRBV7-9; CDR3 DNA: TGTGCCAGCAGCTTAGCCCGACAGTCCCCGGGCGAGCAGTACTTC; CDR3 protein: CASSLARQSPGEQYF
D gene: NA; clone size: NA; J gene: TRBJ2-1; V gene: TRBV30; CDR3 DNA: TGTGCCTGGAGTTTAGGGGCGTCCTCCTACAATGAGCAGTTCTTC; CDR3 protein: CAWSLGASSYNEQFF
D gene: NA; clone size: NA; J gene: TRBJ1-2; V gene: TRBV9; CDR3 DNA: TGTGCCAGCAGCCCCCCCCGAGGAGTACATGGCTACACCTTC; CDR3 protein: CASSPPRGVHGYTF
D gene: TRBD2; clone size: NA; J gene: TRBJ2-7; V gene: TRBV19; CDR3 DNA: TGTGCCAGTAGTATAGGAACTAGCGGGAAGCCCCAGTACTTC; CDR3 protein: CASSIGTSGKPQYF
D gene: NA; clone size: NA; J gene: TRBJ2-2; V gene: TRBV11-2; CDR3 DNA: TGTGCCAGCAGCTTAGATTATCGGTTAGAGAGCACCGGGGAGCTGTTTTTT; CDR3 protein: CASSLDYRLESTGELFF
D gene: TRBD2; clone size: NA; J gene: TRBJ2-1; V gene: TRBV7-6; CDR3 DNA: TGTGCCAGCAGCCCTACTAGCGCCCGCTACAATGAGCAGTTCTTC; CDR3 protein: CASSPTSARYNEQFF
D gene: TRBD2; clone size: NA; J gene: TRBJ2-3; V gene: TRBV11-3; CDR3 DNA: TGTGCCAGCAGCTTCGGGCTAGCGGGATCAGATACGCAGTATTTT; CDR3 protein: CASSFGLAGSDTQYF
D gene: NA; clone size: few; J gene: TRBJ2-5; V gene: TRBV9; CDR3 DNA: TGTGCCAGCAGCGGACAACTTCAAGGGACCCAGTACTTC; CDR3 protein: CASSGQLQGTQYF
D gene: TRBD2; clone size: NA; J gene: TRBJ2-5; V gene: TRBV18; CDR3 DNA: TGTGCCAGCTCCCCCTGGGGGGGGATTTTGGAGACCCAGTACTTC; CDR3 protein: CASSPWGGILETQYF
D gene: TRBD1; clone size: NA; J gene: TRBJ1-6; V gene: TRBV28; CDR3 DNA: TGTGCCAGCAGCCCTGGAGACAGGGACAATTCACCCCTCCACTTT; CDR3 protein: CASSPGDRDNSPLHF
D gene: TRBD1; clone size: few; J gene: TRBJ1-2; V gene: TRBV7-2; CDR3 DNA: TGTGCCAGCAGCTTTAGGGACAGGGGCCTTTTTTCTTATGGCTACACCTTC; CDR3 protein: CASSFRDRGLFSYGYTF
D gene: TRBD1; clone size: few; J gene: TRBJ1-5; V gene: TRBV28; CDR3 DNA: TGTGCCAGCAGTTTATCGACAGGGAGCGGACAGCCCCAGCATTTT; CDR3 protein: CASSLSTGSGQPQHF
D gene: NA; clone size: NA; J gene: TRBJ2-1; V gene: TRBV11-1; CDR3 DNA: TGTGCCAGCAGCTTAGCAGCAGGGCTTTACAATGAGCAGTTCTTC; CDR3 protein: CASSLAAGLYNEQFF
D gene: TRBD1; clone size: once; J gene: TRBJ1-5; V gene: TRBV10-3; CDR3 DNA: TGTGCCATCAGTCCGACAGGGGGCAATCAGCCCCAGCATTTT; CDR3 protein: CAISPTGGNQPQHF
D gene: NA; clone size: NA; J gene: TRBJ1-3; V gene: TRBV6-2/TRBV6-3; CDR3 DNA: TGTGCCAGCAGTTACGGACAGTCTGGAAACACCATATATTTT; CDR3 protein: CASSYGQSGNTIYF
D gene: TRBD1; clone size: few; J gene: TRBJ1-4; V gene: TRBV7-2; CDR3 DNA: TGTGCCAGCAGCTCACAGGGGGCAACTGGTGAAAAACTGTTTTTT; CDR3 protein: CASSSQGATGEKLFF
D gene: NA; clone size: NA; J gene: TRBJ2-1; V gene: TRBV28; CDR3 DNA: TGTGCCAGCAGCCATCATGGGGCGGGGACTCGGGAGCAGTTCTTC; CDR3 protein: CASSHHGAGTREQFF
D gene: TRBD1; clone size: NA; J gene: TRBJ1-2; V gene: TRBV4-1; CDR3 DNA: TGCGCCAGCAGCCAAGTCGGACAGGGTATTCAGGGGGGCTACACCTTC; CDR3 protein: CASSQVGQGIQGGYTF
D gene: NA; clone size: NA; J gene: TRBJ2-7; V gene: TRBV5-1; CDR3 DNA: TGCGCCAGCAGCTTGGTAGGAGGTTACGAGCAGTACTTC; CDR3 protein: CASSLVGGYEQYF
D gene: NA; clone size: NA; J gene: TRBJ1-1; V gene: TRBV9; CDR3 DNA: TGTGCCAGCAGCGTAGAGGTCGAGGGCACTGAAGCTTTCTTT; CDR3 protein: CASSVEVEGTEAFF
D gene: TRBD2; clone size: NA; J gene: TRBJ2-7; V gene: TRBV7-8; CDR3 DNA: TGTGCCAGCAGCTTAGCGCTTTCCCGGACTAGCGTCTACGAGCAGTACTTC; CDR3 protein: CASSLALSRTSVYEQYF
D gene: TRBD2; clone size: NA; J gene: TRBJ2-7; V gene: TRBV7-6; CDR3 DNA: TGTGCCAGCAGCTTATTGGTTAGCGGGAGTCACGAGCAGTACTTC; CDR3 protein: CASSLLVSGSHEQYF
D gene: NA; clone size: NA; J gene: TRBJ1-5; V gene: TRBV30; CDR3 DNA: TGTGCCTGGAGTTTTCGGTATAAGGGGCTCGGTCAGCCCCAGCATTTT; CDR3 protein: CAWSFRYKGLGQPQHF